Detailed here is one T cell receptor (beta chain). The source of the sample is a study of T-cell reconstitution after alpha-beta-depleted transplantation in children. Unique molecular identifiers were built into the TCRbeta library. TCRdb fed the PCR reads into MiXCR, producing one record per CDR3 protein. Here the sample spans about 540,000 distinct CDR3 sequences, about 17% being singletons. The CDR3 sequence is 18 residues long. Germline CDR1 reads SGDLS; CDR2 reads YYNGEE. Trimming stripped 0 bases from V and 2 bases from J, with 18 bases between. This sequence originates from a human donor who donated a stem cell graft to a child with acute lymphoblastic leukemia. The chain links TRBV9 to TRBJ2-1, with D maybe TRBD2 (7 bases). Sequenced material: PBMCs from the stem cell graft donor, taken from the stem cell graft. The CDR3 sequence: CASSVGFGGARAYNEQFF. The CDR3 coding sequence is TGTGCCAGCAGCGTAGGGTTTGGGGGGGCCAGGGCCTACAATGAGCAGTTCTTC.